In its sample, the clone carrying this T cell receptor (beta chain) was seen once. The antigen is undetermined. The data are from a study of T cell responses to AZD1222 COVID-19 vaccine. Study-wide results and caveats: Clonal diversity was possibly underestimated, and the donors were mostly white British, with more females. Spike-specific TCR repertoires showed rising breadth and depth after two AZD1222 doses. At study baseline, merely a handful of AZD1222 recipients were seropositive.

Method: immunoSEQ multiplex PCR; TCRdb's copy keeps in-frame clones and lacks some. The sample carries fewer than 85,000 clones, 80% to 90% recorded once. V was trimmed by 3 bases and J by 1 base, leaving 8 bases between them. The CDR3 spans 14 residues. Germline V gene lookup returns CDR1 MDHEN and CDR2 SYDVKM. The sequencing used peripheral blood, collected on day 0 of AZD1222 vaccination. This clonotype was sampled from an adult in good health. The chain uses TRBV28 and TRBJ2-3; D is unclear. CDR3 in amino acids: CASSFQARTDTQYF. The DNA for the CDR3 is TGTGCCAGCAGTTTCCAGGCCCGCACAGATACGCAGTATTTT.